These 26 T cell receptor beta chains were sequenced from one sample in a study of cytomegalovirus exposure and HLA in healthy donors (dated by TCRdb to the late 2010s). Library preparation employed the immunoSEQ multiplex PCR assay. A mixture of 60 forward primers for TCR Vbeta segments and 13 reverse primers for TCR Jbeta segments was used in the multiplex PCR. Held by TCRdb, this immuneACCESS table contains in-frame sequences only and omits some clones. Under half of the omission traces to an unresolved V gene where checked; the cause of the rest is unknown. The sample contains 95,000 to 110,000 clones, approximately 73% of them found a single time. Approximately 10% of the sample is held by the ten biggest clonotypes. The sample was PBMCs. The receptor source for this set is a woman aged 18-29 years in good health and CMV-seropositive.

This chain links TRBV9 with TRBJ2-1, with 7 bases identical to TRBD2. Germline V gives CDR1 SGDLS, CDR2 YYNGEE. Trimming at V came to 3 bases and at J to 4 bases, leaving 10 bases not matched to a gene. The CDR3 totals 16 residues. CDR3 coding DNA: TGTGCCAGCAGCGGCGTCGGGAGGACAACATACAATGAGCAGTTCTTC. It translates to CASSGVGRTTYNEQFF.

The chain uses TRBV7-2 and TRBJ1-2; D is ambiguous. CDR3 length: 15 residues. V dropped 2 bases and J dropped 6 bases, with 16 bases sitting between them. Germline CDR1 is SGHTA and CDR2 is FQGNSA. The CDR3 DNA is TGTGCCAGCAGCTTAAGGGTGCCGGGATCCCATGGCTACACCTTC. Translated: CASSLRVPGSHGYTF. The entire variable domain, with the rest obtained from reference TRBV7-2 and TRBJ1-2, is as follows: GAGVSQSPSNKVTEKGKDVELRCDPISGHTALYWYRQSLGQGLEFLIYFQGNSAPDKSGLPSDRFSAERTGGSVSTLTIQRTQQEDSAVYLCASSLRVPGSHGYTFGSGTRLTVV.

The genes are TRBV9 and TRBJ2-7; D is possibly TRBD2 (6 bases). The CDR3 length is 13 residues. From germline, CDR1 is SGDLS and CDR2 YYNGEE. Trimming stripped 0 bases from V and 6 bases from J, with 10 bases between. The DNA for the CDR3 is TGTGCCAGCAGCGTAGGACTAGGGGTCGAGCAGTACTTC. It codes for CASSVGLGVEQYF.

This clone was seen only a few times. This chain joins TRBV18 and TRBJ2-5; D is undetermined. The germline V and J ends were trimmed by 1 base and 7 bases, with 10 bases remaining between them. Per the germline V gene, CDR1 is KGHSH and CDR2 is LQKENI. The CDR3 has 13 residues. DNA for the CDR3: TGTGCCAGCTCACCACTAGGTATAGCGACCCAGTACTTC. This gives the protein CASSPLGIATQYF.

The table lists this clone with a count of one. The rearrangement uses TRBV27 and TRBJ2-5; 11 nucleotides agree with TRBD2. Unmatched junction bases numbered 8, after V lost 4 bases and J lost 4 bases. Per germline, CDR1 MNHEY and CDR2 SMNVEV (reference sequence). The CDR3 consists of 16 residues. The CDR3 nucleotides are TGTGCCAGCAGTTCTCACACAACTAGCGGGAGAGAGACCCAGTACTTC. Its translation is CASSSHTTSGRETQYF.

The V and J genes are TRBV6-6 and TRBJ1-2, with 9 positions matching TRBD1. CDR1 and CDR2 from the germline V gene are MNHNY and SVGAGI (reference sequence). V lost 5 bases and J lost 5; bases outside the gene matches: 6. The CDR3 has 14 amino acids. CDR3 residues: CASSPRQGGYGYTF. CDR3 coding DNA: TGTGCCAGCAGTCCAAGACAGGGGGGTTATGGCTACACCTTC.

This clone was counted ten times or more. The gene calls are TRBV9 and TRBJ2-3; 8 bases line up with TRBD2. Germline-derived CDR1 and CDR2 are SGDLS and YYNGEE. The CDR3 is made up of 15 amino acids. The junction had 6 bases not matched to a gene; V was cut back by 4 bases and J by 2 bases. CDR3 sequence: CASSSLAGPTDTQYF. CDR3 sequence (DNA): TGTGCCAGCAGCTCGCTAGCGGGCCCCACAGATACGCAGTATTTT.

The chain is built from TRBV4-2 and TRBJ1-4, with D maybe TRBD1 (5 bases). Germline V gene data show CDR1 as LGHNA and CDR2 as YNFKEQ. CDR3 size: 15 residues. Trimming left V 0 bases short and J 10 bases short, with 15 bases between. The CDR3: CASSQDRAWGGKLFF. CDR3 DNA: TGTGCCAGCAGCCAAGACAGGGCGTGGGGCGGAAAACTGTTTTTT.

This rearrangement joins TRBV5-1 to TRBJ2-5; D is unclear. Per germline, CDR1 SGHRS and CDR2 YFSETQ. Trimming pared 3 bases from V and 5 bases from J, leaving 14 bases between. The CDR3 has 14 residues. CDR3 in amino acids: CASSSQYPQETQYF. CDR3 in DNA: TGCGCCAGCAGCTCTCAATACCCCCAGGAGACCCAGTACTTC.

The sample holds one count of this clone. This chain joins TRBV5-1 and TRBJ2-3; TRBD2 is a possible D gene (6 bases). In germline, CDR1 is SGHRS, CDR2 YFSETQ. This CDR3 comprises 17 residues. V shed 4 bases and J shed 2 bases, with 20 bases lying between them. The CDR3 DNA follows: TGCGCCAGCAGCCCCCGGGGTAGCGGAAGTTTCACAGATACGCAGTATTTT. Translating it yields CASSPRGSGSFTDTQYF.

The chain is built from TRBV6-1 and TRBJ1-4, with TRBD1 as a possible D gene (5 bases). The CDR3 covers 13 residues. Trimming stripped 4 bases from V and 4 bases from J, with 7 bases between. Germline V CDR1 and CDR2: MNHNS, SASEGT. The CDR3 coding sequence is TGTGCCAGCAGTGTCAGGGTTAATGAAAAACTGTTTTTT. Its translation: CASSVRVNEKLFF.

The chain carries TRBV7-9 and TRBJ2-7; D is ambiguous. Per germline, CDR1 SEHNR and CDR2 FQNEAQ (reference sequence). Trimming pared 0 bases from V and 4 bases from J, leaving 13 bases between. This CDR3 is 15 amino acids long. The CDR3 here is CASSLAVEPLYEQYF. In DNA, the CDR3 is TGTGCCAGCAGCTTAGCAGTTGAACCCCTATACGAGCAGTACTTC.

This chain connects TRBV5-1 to TRBJ1-5, with 9 bases identical to TRBD1. The germline gives CDR1 SGHRS, CDR2 YFSETQ. The CDR3 spans 15 residues. V was clipped by 1 base and J by 7 bases; unmatched bases: 6. In DNA, the CDR3 is TGCGCCAGCAGCTTGTCCACAGGGGGCACCCAGCCCCAGCATTTT. Its protein is CASSLSTGGTQPQHF.

For this clone: Other DNA sequences in this specimen translate into the identical CDR3. The genes are TRBV7-8 and TRBJ1-5; D not certain. The CDR3 runs to 14 residues. Per germline, CDR1 SGHVS and CDR2 FQNEAQ. Trimming stripped 1 base from V and 3 bases from J, with 7 bases between. The CDR3 DNA sequence: TGTGCCAGCAGCTTAGGAGGCTACAATCAGCCCCAGCATTTT. It specifies CASSLGGYNQPQHF.

This clone was seen more than once but under ten times. This chain connects TRBV5-1 to TRBJ2-3, with TRBD2 matching 8 bases. V lost 6 bases, J lost 8 bases, and 5 bases stayed unmatched. CDR1 and CDR2 from the germline V gene are SGHRS and YFSETQ. This CDR3 is built from 12 residues. CDR3 residues: CASTREGGTQYF. The CDR3 nucleotides read TGCGCCAGCACCCGGGAGGGGGGTACGCAGTATTTT.

CDR3 nucleotide sequence: TGTGCCAGCAGATTTATAACGAACACCGGGGAGCTGTTTTTT. It encodes CASRFITNTGELFF. J is TRBJ2-2 and V is TRBV28; D gene ambiguous. Germline CDR1 MDHEN, CDR2 SYDVKM. V lost 6 bases and J 0 bases, leaving 8 bases between the germline ends. The CDR3 consists of 14 residues.

This clone appeared a few times. The J gene is TRBJ1-2, the V gene TRBV28, with TRBD1 as a possible D gene (5 bases). CDR3 length: 15 residues. Germline CDR1 and CDR2: MDHEN and SYDVKM. V lost 6 bases to trimming and J lost 1 base, with 15 bases between them. CDR3 region: CASRRLGGDNYGYTF. CDR3 coding DNA: TGTGCCAGCAGGAGACTGGGAGGGGATAACTATGGCTACACCTTC.

The gene calls are TRBV4-2 and TRBJ1-3, with 7 nucleotides matching TRBD1. The germline CDR1 and CDR2 sequences are LGHNA and YNFKEQ. This CDR3 comprises 16 residues. After removal of 0 bases from V and 4 bases from J, the junction contained 6 bases not matched to a gene. DNA of the CDR3: TGTGCCAGCAGCCAAGAGGCAGGGGGGTTGGGAAACACCATATATTTT. Translated, it gives CASSQEAGGLGNTIYF.

The chain uses TRBV27 and TRBJ2-7, with D perhaps matching TRBD2 (5 bases). The CDR3 has 14 residues. V lost 6 bases to trimming and J lost 0 bases, with 12 bases between them. CDR1 MNHEY and CDR2 SMNVEV come from the germline V gene (reference sequence). For the CDR3, the DNA is TGTGCCAGCAGGAGGGCCACCAACTCCTACGAGCAGTACTTC. Translating it yields CASRRATNSYEQYF.

V is TRBV6-5 and J is TRBJ1-4, with D perhaps TRBD1 (6 bases). This CDR3 contains 15 residues. Trimming took off 7 bases at V and 0 bases at J, with 12 bases between the two ends. Germline V gives CDR1 MNHEY, CDR2 SVGAGI. The DNA of the CDR3 is TGTGCCAGCACGACAGGACCTGCAACTAATGAAAAACTGTTTTTT. Amino acids: CASTTGPATNEKLFF.

A few counts support this clone. The chain employs TRBV10-2 and TRBJ2-7; perhaps TRBD1 as D (5 bases). CDR1 and CDR2 from the germline V gene are WSHSY and SAAADI. The CDR3 consists of 15 residues. Trimming took off 5 bases at V and 2 bases at J, with 16 bases between the two ends. CDR3 nucleotides: TGCGCCAGCAGTCACTCTCCGGACACCACCTACGAGCAGTACTTC. Translating gives CASSHSPDTTYEQYF.

In this sample, this clone turned up a few times. The genes are TRBV15 and TRBJ1-4, with D possibly matching TRBD1 (5 bases). The V gene lost 0 bases and the J gene lost 1 base, with 12 bases spanning the gap. The V gene's germline CDR1 is LNHNV and CDR2 YYDKDF (reference sequence). CDR3 length: 17 residues. The CDR3 DNA sequence: TGTGCCACCAGCAGAGATTCCGGGGGGGAAACTAATGAAAAACTGTTTTTT. It is translated as CATSRDSGGETNEKLFF.

The CDR3 protein is CASSSGYNEQFF. The CDR3 DNA reads TGTGCCAGCAGTTCGGGGTATAATGAGCAGTTCTTC. This chain links TRBV6-6 with TRBJ2-1; weak D call: TRBD2 (5 bases). Between the trimmed V and J ends, which lost 4 bases and 7 bases, there was a span of 8 bases. The germline V gene has CDR1 MNHNY and CDR2 SVGAGI (reference sequence). CDR3 length equals 12 residues.

Comments on this clone: The germline gene is not matched at one end of the junction; a read error may be the cause. The V call is TRBV2, the J call TRBJ2-7; weak D call: TRBD1 (6 bases). The CDR3 spans 8 residues. Germline V lookup: CDR1 SNHLY, CDR2 FYNNEI. The CDR3 loop reads CASPGTRF. In nucleotides, the CDR3 is TGTGCCAGCCCCGGGACAAGATTC.

The V and J genes are TRBV18 and TRBJ1-4; D is ambiguous. Trimming left V 2 bases short and J 0 bases short, with 7 bases between. Germline values: CDR1 KGHSH, CDR2 LQKENI. This CDR3 has 15 residues. The CDR3: CASSPYSTTNEKLFF. The CDR3 DNA follows: TGTGCCAGCTCACCATACAGCACAACTAATGAAAAACTGTTTTTT.

This chain joins TRBV6-1 and TRBJ2-1, with 8 bases aligning to TRBD1. The CDR3 consists of 16 residues. V shed 3 bases, J shed 4 bases, and the junction held 8 bases outside the gene matches. CDR1 is MNHNS and CDR2 is SASEGT in the germline V gene. This CDR3 is CASSDPRGQTYNEQFF. The CDR3 region has the DNA TGTGCCAGCAGTGACCCCAGGGGGCAGACGTACAATGAGCAGTTCTTC.